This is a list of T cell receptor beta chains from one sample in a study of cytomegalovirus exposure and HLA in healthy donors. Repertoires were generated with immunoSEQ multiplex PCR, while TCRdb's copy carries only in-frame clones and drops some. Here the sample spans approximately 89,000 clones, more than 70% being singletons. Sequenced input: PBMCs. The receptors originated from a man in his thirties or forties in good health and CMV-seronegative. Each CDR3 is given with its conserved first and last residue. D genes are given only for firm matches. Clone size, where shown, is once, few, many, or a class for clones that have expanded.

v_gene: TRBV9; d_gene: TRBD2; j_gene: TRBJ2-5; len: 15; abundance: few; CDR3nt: TGTGCCAGCAGCGTAAGCGGGGGTGAGCAAGAGACCCAGTACTTC; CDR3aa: CASSVSGGEQETQYF
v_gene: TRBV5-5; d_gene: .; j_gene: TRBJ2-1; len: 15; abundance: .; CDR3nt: TGTGCCAGCAGTATCGGCAGGGTCTTAGAAAATGAGCAGTTCTTC; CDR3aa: CASSIGRVLENEQFF
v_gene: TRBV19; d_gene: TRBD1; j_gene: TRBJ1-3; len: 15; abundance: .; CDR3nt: TGTGCCAGTAGTGCGGACAGGGCCAATGGAAACACCATATATTTT; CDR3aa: CASSADRANGNTIYF
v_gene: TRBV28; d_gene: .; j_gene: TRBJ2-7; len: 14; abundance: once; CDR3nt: TGTGCCAGCAGCTTTCCGGGACACTCCTACGAGCGGTACTTC; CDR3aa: CASSFPGHSYERYF
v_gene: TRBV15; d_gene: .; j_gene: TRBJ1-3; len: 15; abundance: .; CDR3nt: TGTGCCACCAGCAGAGGCAGGGGCGCTGGAAACACCATATATTTT; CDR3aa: CATSRGRGAGNTIYF
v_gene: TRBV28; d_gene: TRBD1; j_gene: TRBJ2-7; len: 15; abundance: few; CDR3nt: TGTGCCAGCACCCTCCCCGGACAGGGGACCTACGAGCAGTACTTC; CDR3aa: CASTLPGQGTYEQYF
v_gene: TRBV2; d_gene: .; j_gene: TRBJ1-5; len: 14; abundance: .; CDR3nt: TGTGCCAGCAGTGATTTCCCAGGGAATCAGCCCCAGCATTTT; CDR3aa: CASSDFPGNQPQHF
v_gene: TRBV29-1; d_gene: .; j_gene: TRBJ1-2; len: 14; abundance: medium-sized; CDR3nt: TGCAGCGTTGAAGTGGGAACAGGGTACTATGGCTACACCTTC; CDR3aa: CSVEVGTGYYGYTF
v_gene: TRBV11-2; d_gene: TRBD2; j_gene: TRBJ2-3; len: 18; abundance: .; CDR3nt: TGTGCCAGCAGCCAAACTAGCGGGGGGCCCCCTAGCACAGATACGCAGTATTTT; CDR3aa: CASSQTSGGPPSTDTQYF
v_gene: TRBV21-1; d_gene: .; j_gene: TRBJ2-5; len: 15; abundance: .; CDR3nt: TGTGCCAGCAGCAAACTTAGGGAGGGGGTTGTGACCCAGTACTTC; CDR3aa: CASSKLREGVVTQYF
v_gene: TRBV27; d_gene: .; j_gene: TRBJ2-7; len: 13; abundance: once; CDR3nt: TGTGCCAGCAGCAGCTACAGGGTTGGCGAGCAGTACTTC; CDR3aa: CASSSYRVGEQYF
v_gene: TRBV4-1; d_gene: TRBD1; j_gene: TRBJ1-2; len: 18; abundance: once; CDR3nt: TGCGCCAGCAGCCAAGATAGGGACAGCCTCCGCCCTAACTATGGCTACACCTTC; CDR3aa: CASSQDRDSLRPNYGYTF
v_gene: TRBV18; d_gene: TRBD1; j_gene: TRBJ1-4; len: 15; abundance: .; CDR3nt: TGTGCCAGCTCACCGACAGGGGCAACTAATGAAAAACTGTTTTTT; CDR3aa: CASSPTGATNEKLFF
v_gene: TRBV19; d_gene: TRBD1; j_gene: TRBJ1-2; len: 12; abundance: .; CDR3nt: TGTGCCAGTAGTCTCACAGGGGGTGGCTACACCTTC; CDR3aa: CASSLTGGGYTF
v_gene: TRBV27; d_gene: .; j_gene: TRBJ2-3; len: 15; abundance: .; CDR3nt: TGTGCCAGCAGTTTAATGCGACAGCGCACAGATACGCAGTATTTT; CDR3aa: CASSLMRQRTDTQYF
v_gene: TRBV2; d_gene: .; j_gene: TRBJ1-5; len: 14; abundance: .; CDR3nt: TGTGCCAGCAGTACGACTGGATGGAATCAGCCCCAGCATTTT; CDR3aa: CASSTTGWNQPQHF
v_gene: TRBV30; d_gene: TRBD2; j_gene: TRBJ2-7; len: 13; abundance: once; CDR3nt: TGTGCCTGGAGTTCACTAGCGTCCTACGAGCAGTACTTC; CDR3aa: CAWSSLASYEQYF
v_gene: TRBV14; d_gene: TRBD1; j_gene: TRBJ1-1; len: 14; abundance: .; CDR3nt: TGTGCCAGCAGCCCCGGGACAGGGAACACTGAAGCTTTCTTT; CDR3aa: CASSPGTGNTEAFF
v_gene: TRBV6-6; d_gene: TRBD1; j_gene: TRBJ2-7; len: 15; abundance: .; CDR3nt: TGTGCCAGCAGTCCCCCCGGGACAGGTGACTACGAGCAGTACTTC; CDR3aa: CASSPPGTGDYEQYF
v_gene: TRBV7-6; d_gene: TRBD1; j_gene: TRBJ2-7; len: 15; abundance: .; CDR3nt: TGTGCCAGCAGCTTAAGGGGACAGGGGGCCTACGAGCAGTACTTC; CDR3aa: CASSLRGQGAYEQYF
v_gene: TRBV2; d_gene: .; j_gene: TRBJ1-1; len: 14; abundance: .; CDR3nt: TGTGCCAGCAGTGAACAGGGTATGAACACTGAAGCTTTCTTT; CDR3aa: CASSEQGMNTEAFF
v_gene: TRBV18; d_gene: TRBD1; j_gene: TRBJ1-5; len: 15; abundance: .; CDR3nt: TGTGCCAGCTCACCTCTGGACAGGGGGGGTCAGCCCCAGCATTTT; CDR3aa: CASSPLDRGGQPQHF
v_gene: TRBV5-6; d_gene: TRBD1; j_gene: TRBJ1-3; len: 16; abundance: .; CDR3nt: TGTGCCAGCAGCTCGTACCGGACAGGGTATGGAAACACCATATATTTT; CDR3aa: CASSSYRTGYGNTIYF
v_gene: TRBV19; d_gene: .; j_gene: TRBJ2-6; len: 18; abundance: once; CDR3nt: TGTGCCAGTAGTATATCAACGCTACAGGGATCTGGGGCCAACGTCCTGACTTTC; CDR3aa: CASSISTLQGSGANVLTF
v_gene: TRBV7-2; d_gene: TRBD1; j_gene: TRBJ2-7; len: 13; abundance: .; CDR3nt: TGTGCCAGCAGCCCATTGACAGGGATCGAGCAGTACTTC; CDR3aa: CASSPLTGIEQYF